The clone carrying this T cell receptor beta chain was counted a few times. Its antigen is not known. Documented treatment: oral pan-JAK inhibitor, 5-10 mg twice daily. Sequencing used cDNA as its template, made by extracting RNA and reverse transcribing it. Clones were sequenced by immunoSEQ multiplex PCR, and TCRdb holds only the in-frame ones, with some missing. The sample has some 200,000 clones; 60% to 70% are singletons. This sample was taken from a study of CD8+ T cells in alopecia areata. General study findings and limits: With just one nonresponder, it is still uncertain whether baseline CD8+ expansion relates to response.

Germline CDR1 is SGHTA and CDR2 is FQGNSA. The CDR3 contains 11 residues. Trimming cost V 4 bases and J 11 bases, with 11 bases left between them. The sample here was CD4+ T cells sorted from blood, taken at week 4, from a patient treated with tofacitinib. The TCR sequence derives from a human donor with alopecia areata. V usage is TRBV7-2 and J usage is TRBJ1-1; D not resolved. CDR3 amino acids: CASSSPRGAFF. The CDR3 DNA is TGTGCCAGCAGCTCTCCTCGAGGGGCTTTCTTT.